The 11 T cell receptor beta chains below were found in one sample sequenced in a study of blood T cell repertoires in COVID-19. Repertoires were generated with immunoSEQ multiplex PCR, while TCRdb's copy carries only in-frame clones and drops some. The data show approximately 250,000 clones, with 75% to 85% seen just once and roughly 4.6% held by the top ten. Source material: peripheral blood. The receptors here all came from a man aged 45-60 years with COVID-19, enrolled during active disease.

This clone was counted a few times. V usage is TRBV12-3 or TRBV12-4 and J usage is TRBJ2-2; 8 bases map to TRBD1. The CDR3 loop spans 13 amino acids. Trimming cost V 6 bases and J 9 bases; bases outside gene matches: 6. CDR3 region: CASSRTGYRELFF. CDR3 nucleotides: TGTGCCAGCAGCAGGACAGGGTATCGGGAGCTGTTTTTT.

The V call is TRBV4-1, the J call TRBJ1-1, with a possible D match to TRBD1 (5 bases). The germline CDR1 and CDR2 sequences are MGHRA and YSYEKL. The CDR3 is 16 residues long. Deletions cut 2 bases from V and 9 bases from J, with 22 bases between. This chain's CDR3 is CASSQLSQGEVVKAFF. CDR3 nucleotide sequence: TGCGCCAGCAGCCAACTGAGTCAGGGTGAGGTTGTTAAAGCTTTCTTT.

This clone was recorded once. J is TRBJ2-5 and V is TRBV7-8; 10 nucleotides align to TRBD2. Germline trimming cut 6 bases from V and 5 bases from J; bases unmatched to any gene: 0. The CDR3 covers 12 residues. Germline assignment: CDR1 SGHVS and CDR2 FQNEAQ. The CDR3 nucleotides read TGTGCCAGCAGGGGACTAGCGGAGACCCAGTACTTC. Protein sequence: CASRGLAETQYF.

The chain combines TRBV10-3 with TRBJ2-1, with D tentatively TRBD1 (6 bases). Germline CDR1 ENHRY, CDR2 SYGVKD. The germline V and J ends were trimmed by 11 bases and 7 bases, with 15 bases remaining between them. The CDR3 runs 12 residues. The CDR3 coding sequence is TGTGCCGTAACAGGGATGGGGAATGAGCAGTTCTTC. It codes for CAVTGMGNEQFF.

The chain joins TRBV7-9 to TRBJ2-2; 7 nucleotides match TRBD2. The germline V gene has CDR1 SEHNR and CDR2 FQNEAQ (reference sequence). Trimming cost V 5 bases and J 6 bases; bases outside gene matches: 15. The CDR3 covers 17 residues. The CDR3 DNA sequence: TGTGCCAGCAGCCCAACCGACCCTGCCCGGGGGGCCGGGGAGCTGTTTTTT. It specifies CASSPTDPARGAGELFF.

The rearrangement joins TRBV2 to TRBJ2-2; possibly TRBD2 for D (5 bases). This CDR3 comprises 14 residues. Germline CDR1 and CDR2: SNHLY and FYNNEI. Trimming cost V 3 bases and J 5 bases, with 10 bases left between them. CDR3 loop: CASSDWTGTGELFF. CDR3 sequence (DNA): TGTGCCAGCAGTGACTGGACGGGAACCGGGGAGCTGTTTTTT.

This chain joins TRBV5-4 and TRBJ2-1, with 9 positions matching TRBD1. V lost 0 bases and J lost 9; bases outside the gene matches: 13. The CDR3 sequence is 17 residues long. Germline V CDR1 and CDR2: SGHNT, YYREEE (reference sequence). CDR3 sequence (DNA): TGTGCCAGCAGCTTGGCGGGCCGGGGACAGGGCGCCCCTGAGCAGTTCTTC. Translated: CASSLAGRGQGAPEQFF.

This clone appeared a single time. This sequence joins TRBV14 and TRBJ2-7, with D possibly being TRBD1 (6 bases). From germline, CDR1 is SGHDN and CDR2 FVKESK. CDR3 length: 14 residues. V lost 4 bases to trimming and J lost 2 bases, with 12 bases between them. CDR3 nucleotide sequence: TGTGCCAGCAGCCGGAACAGGGTGGCCTACGAGCAGTACTTC. This translates into CASSRNRVAYEQYF.

The rearrangement links TRBV5-4 to TRBJ1-1; 9 bases are shared with TRBD1. J was trimmed by 7 bases and V by 9 bases; bases with no gene match: 10. CDR3 size: 13 residues. CDR1 and CDR2 (germline): SGHNT, YYREEE (reference sequence). The CDR3 DNA follows: TGTGCCACCTCCGCACAGGGGGCTGATGAAGCTTTCTTT. This sequence encodes CATSAQGADEAFF.

This chain joins TRBV5-1 and TRBJ2-1; 8 nucleotides match TRBD2. The length of the CDR3 is 13 residues. Losses at the gene ends were 9 bases for V and 7 bases for J; bases not matched to a gene: 9. From germline, CDR1 is SGHRS and CDR2 YFSETQ. The DNA of the CDR3 is TGCGCCACCGCGGGATTAGCGGGGAATGAGCAGTTCTTC. Protein: CATAGLAGNEQFF.

The chain has TRBV28 and TRBJ1-1, with 9 bases identical to TRBD1. There are 12 residues in the CDR3. Per germline, CDR1 MDHEN and CDR2 SYDVKM. Losses at the gene ends were 6 bases for V and 7 bases for J; bases not matched to a gene: 3. The CDR3 loop is CASRQGAGEAFF. The CDR3 nucleotides read TGTGCCAGCAGACAGGGGGCAGGTGAAGCTTTCTTT.